Below, one T cell receptor beta chain is given with its context. The data are from a study of blood T cell repertoires in COVID-19. Study-wide background: Whether acute or convalescent, the COVID-19 samples came from the United States, Italy and Spain. In each case, the material was cDNA or gDNA derived from T cells, B-cell-depleted T cells, or PBMCs.

This CDR3 has 15 amino acids. Losses at the gene ends were 2 bases for V and 3 bases for J; bases not matched to a gene: 5. Germline V gene lookup returns CDR1 MNHEY and CDR2 SVGEGT. Profiling relied on immunoSEQ multiplex PCR, and the TCRdb table lists in-frame clones only, not all of them. The sample contains 36,000 or so clones, around nine tenths of which appear only once. The sequenced sample was peripheral blood. The clonotype originates from a human donor in a cohort sampled during active COVID-19. The chain couples TRBV6-2 or TRBV6-3 to TRBJ2-7, with 9 bases identical to TRBD2. CDR3 sequence reads: CASSYGLAGFYEQYF. CDR3 DNA: TGTGCCAGCAGTTACGGGCTAGCGGGATTCTACGAGCAGTACTTC.